One and the same sample provided the 16 T cell receptor beta chains below, sequenced in a study of blood T cell repertoires in COVID-19. Generated by immunoSEQ multiplex PCR, the TCRdb table keeps only in-frame clones and is missing some. The table records approximately 110,000 clones, 80% to 85% of them present only once. The sequenced sample was peripheral blood. These receptors originate from a woman older than 75 with acute or convalescent COVID-19.

The chain is built from TRBV7-5 and TRBJ2-5; TRBD2, the table's D call, lacks a check against the DNA. TRBV7-5 is an annotated pseudogene. The CDR3 has 14 amino acids. CDR3 sequence: CVRSLKAGRETQYF. The CDR3 nucleotides are TGTGTCAGAAGCCTTAAAGCGGGGAGAGAGACCCAGTACTTC.

The V and J genes are TRBV7-6 and TRBJ2-2, with a possible D match to TRBD2 (7 bases). With 3 bases removed from V and 4 bases from J, the gap between germline ends came to 12 bases. Germline values: CDR1 SGHVS, CDR2 FNYEAQ. The CDR3 has 15 residues. CDR3 sequence (DNA): TGTGCCAGCAGCTTTGCGGGGGCGGCCACCGGGGAGCTGTTTTTT. Translating gives CASSFAGAATGELFF.

The J gene is TRBJ2-6, the V gene TRBV5-4; the D gene is possibly TRBD2 (5 bases). V lost 4 bases, J lost 0 bases, and 5 bases lay in between. Germline V gives CDR1 SGHNT, CDR2 YYREEE (reference sequence). The CDR3 has 14 residues. This chain's CDR3 is CASSRGSGANVLTF. The CDR3 bases are TGTGCCAGCAGCCGGGGCTCTGGGGCCAACGTCCTGACTTTC.

The chain links TRBV5-1 to TRBJ1-1; D may be TRBD1 (6 bases). This CDR3 is built from 14 residues. CDR1 SGHRS and CDR2 YFSETQ come from the germline V gene. V gave up 1 base and J gave up 5 bases, with 12 bases separating them. CDR3 in DNA: TGCGCCAGCAGCTTGTTACAGGGTCAGACTGAAGCTTTCTTT. As protein: CASSLLQGQTEAFF. Combining the CDR3 with reference TRBV5-1 and TRBJ1-1 gives the whole variable domain KAGVTQTPRYLIKTRGQQVTLSCSPISGHRSVSWYQQTPGQGLQFLFEYFSETQRNKGNFPGRFSGRQFSNSRSEMNVSTLELGDSALYLCASSLLQGQTEAFFGQGTRLTVV.

The chain recombines TRBV7-9 with TRBJ2-1, with a tentative D call TRBD2 (6 bases). CDR3 length: 12 residues. CDR1 SEHNR and CDR2 FQNEAQ come from the germline V gene (reference sequence). The V and J ends lost 5 bases and 5 bases respectively, with 7 bases between them. Here the CDR3 DNA reads TGTGCCAGCAGCCGCGGGGACAATGAGCAGTTCTTC. Translating it yields CASSRGDNEQFF. The full variable domain, completed using reference TRBV7-9 and TRBJ2-1, is DTGVSQNPRHKITKRGQNVTFRCDPISEHNRLYWYRQTLGQGPEFLTYFQNEAQLEKSRLLSDRFSAERPKGSFSTLEIQRTEQGDSAMYLCASSRGDNEQFFGPGTRLTVL.

V and J are TRBV7-2 and TRBJ2-1; D ambiguous. The CDR3 sequence is 14 residues long. The germline V gene encodes CDR1 SGHTA and CDR2 FQGNSA. V was clipped by 1 base and J by 7 bases, with 11 bases between them. CDR3 coding DNA: TGTGCCAGCAGCTTAGGGTCGTTCGGGAATGAGCAGTTCTTC. Amino acid sequence: CASSLGSFGNEQFF.

The chain combines TRBV4-1 with TRBJ2-7; 9 bases map to TRBD2. The trim removed 2 bases at V and 2 bases at J, leaving 4 bases unmatched. The CDR3 sequence is 15 residues long. Per the germline V gene, CDR1 is MGHRA and CDR2 is YSYEKL. CDR3: CASSQSEREAYEQYF. The CDR3 DNA sequence: TGCGCCAGCAGCCAATCCGAGCGGGAGGCCTACGAGCAGTACTTC.

The chain employs TRBV6-5 and TRBJ1-2, with TRBD1 identical over 8 bases. The germline V gene has CDR1 MNHEY and CDR2 SVGAGI. V lost 0 bases to trimming and J lost 6 bases; unmatched junction nucleotides: 3. The CDR3 spans 14 residues. CDR3 bases: TGTGCCAGCAGTTACTCCGACAGGGGCAATGGCTACACCTTC. It encodes CASSYSDRGNGYTF.

The chain employs TRBV5-4 and TRBJ1-3; 7 bases are a match to TRBD1. There are 14 residues in the CDR3. The V and J ends lost 4 bases and 6 bases, in that order; junction bases with no gene match: 7. Germline lookup yields CDR1 SGHNT and CDR2 YYREEE (reference sequence). Written as DNA, the CDR3 is TGTGCCAGCAGCGCGCCGGGACAGTTAAACACCATATATTTT. Protein: CASSAPGQLNTIYF.

The rearrangement uses TRBV5-5 and TRBJ2-3, with D perhaps matching TRBD2 (5 bases). Germline V lookup: CDR1 SGHKS, CDR2 YYEKEE (reference sequence). This CDR3 is built from 12 residues. Trimming removed 4 bases at V and 6 bases at J, with 9 bases between. The CDR3 here is CASSADFDTQYF. CDR3 DNA sequence: TGTGCCAGCAGCGCGGACTTCGATACGCAGTATTTT.

The chain recombines TRBV2 with TRBJ2-1; perhaps TRBD1 as D (5 bases). This CDR3 is 14 amino acids long. V was cut by 9 bases and J by 6 bases, with 18 bases left in between. Looked up from germline, CDR1 is SNHLY and CDR2 is FYNNEI. The CDR3 region has the DNA TGTGCCAGTTCCCCACGGCAGGGTTCCAATGAGCAGTTCTTC. This gives the protein CASSPRQGSNEQFF.

To note about this clone: The junction departs from germline at one end; a sequencing error may be responsible. The chain employs TRBV11-2 and TRBJ2-1, with 15 bases matching TRBD2. CDR3 length: 13 amino acids. Germline CDR1 reads SGHAT; CDR2 reads FQNNGV. The CDR3 spells CASSHSGLAGGLF. Here the CDR3 DNA reads TGTGCCAGCAGCCATTCCGGACTAGCGGGAGGGCTCTTC.

The rearrangement joins TRBV11-2 to TRBJ2-7, with D maybe TRBD1 (5 bases). Germline-derived CDR1 and CDR2 are SGHAT and FQNNGV. This CDR3 comprises 12 residues. V was clipped by 3 bases and J by 3 bases, with 6 bases between them. The CDR3 coding sequence is TGTGCCAGCAGCTTGACAGACTACGAGCAGTACTTC. This gives the protein CASSLTDYEQYF.

The V gene is TRBV3-1 (or the pseudogene TRBV3-2), the J gene TRBJ2-7; 9 nucleotides match TRBD1. This CDR3 comprises 14 residues. The germline V gene has CDR1 LGHDT and CDR2 YNNKEL (reference sequence). V dropped 4 bases and J dropped 7; count of bases not matched to a gene: 8. The CDR3 is CASSLRDRAQEQYF. The CDR3 nucleotides are TGTGCCAGCAGCCTCCGGGACAGGGCTCAGGAGCAGTACTTC.

This clone appeared a single time. This chain uses TRBV6-5 with TRBJ2-3; maybe TRBD1 (5 bases). Per the germline V gene, CDR1 is MNHEY and CDR2 is SVGAGI. Trimming shortened V by 6 bases and J by 5 bases, and 12 bases separated the two germline ends. The CDR3 extends over 13 amino acids. CDR3 sequence (DNA): TGTGCCAGCAGCCGGTCAGGGATAGATACGCAGTATTTT. Its protein is CASSRSGIDTQYF.

In its sample, this clone was seen once. The gene calls are TRBV29-1 and TRBJ1-3; no firm D call. This CDR3 region has 15 residues. In germline, CDR1 is SQVTM, CDR2 ANQGSEA. V shed 6 bases and J shed 1 base, with 16 bases lying between them. The CDR3 sequence: CSVNQIFLSGNTIYF. The CDR3 bases are TGCAGCGTCAATCAGATATTTCTTTCTGGAAACACCATATATTTT.